This T cell receptor (beta chain) comes out of a study of T cells in Graves' hyperthyroidism and ophthalmopathy. Broader study findings: Most clonotypes expanded in thyroid above 0.001 were likewise present in blood.

The CDR3 extends over 13 amino acids. J lost 3 bases, V lost 8 bases, and 3 bases had no gene match. Germline assignment: CDR1 SNHLY and CDR2 FYNNEI. RNA transcripts provided the source from which TCR beta CDR3 regions were amplified. When the TCR CDR3 underwent first-round RT-PCR, the HTBI primer set was used. Each CDR3 protein gets one entry after TCRdb re-called the multiplex PCR reads with MiXCR. The data hold roughly 840,000 distinct CDR3 sequences, with 35% to 45% observed a single time. Comments on this clonotype: Antigen unknown.

A lack of ophthalmopathy progression within 18 months defined stable Graves' hyperthyroidism. Newly diagnosed hyperthyroidism patients aged 18 to 65 years had disease lasting under 2 months. The J gene is TRBJ1-1, the V gene TRBV2; TRBD1 matches 10 bases. Material for sequencing was blood. This clonotype originated in a man aged 18-30 years with Graves' hyperthyroidism. CDR3 nucleotide sequence: TGTGCCAGCCCCGGGACAGGGGACACTGAAGCTTTCTTT. It codes for CASPGTGDTEAFF.